The entry below describes one T cell receptor (beta chain). No antigen is known for it. This record belongs to a study of cytomegalovirus exposure and HLA in healthy donors. Notes on the study in general: TCR beta V segments were, for the most part, productive about 87% or about 30% of the time in an earlier analysis. Association of 16,951 TCR beta sequences with HLA alleles was found at 0.05 false discovery rate in a later analysis. Cytomegalovirus association was listed for approximately 150 TCR beta chains. Presence/absence analysis assumed near-uniform sequencing depth across donors.

With 60 Vbeta and 13 Jbeta primers, the PCR was carried out. The protocol was immunoSEQ multiplex PCR, while the TCRdb copy is restricted to in-frame clones and leaves out a portion. The repertoire holds around 150,000 clones, with 75% as singletons. The CDR3 is 13 amino acids. Germline lookup yields CDR1 LNHDA and CDR2 SQIVND (reference sequence). Trimming took off 0 bases at V and 11 bases at J, with 13 bases between the two ends. The sequenced sample consisted of PBMCs. This chain connects TRBV19 to TRBJ1-1; no clear D gene. This receptor was taken from a woman aged 45-59 years in good health and CMV-seropositive. The CDR3 protein is CASSIDRRFGAFF. The DNA for the CDR3 is TGTGCCAGTAGTATAGATCGGAGGTTCGGGGCTTTCTTT.